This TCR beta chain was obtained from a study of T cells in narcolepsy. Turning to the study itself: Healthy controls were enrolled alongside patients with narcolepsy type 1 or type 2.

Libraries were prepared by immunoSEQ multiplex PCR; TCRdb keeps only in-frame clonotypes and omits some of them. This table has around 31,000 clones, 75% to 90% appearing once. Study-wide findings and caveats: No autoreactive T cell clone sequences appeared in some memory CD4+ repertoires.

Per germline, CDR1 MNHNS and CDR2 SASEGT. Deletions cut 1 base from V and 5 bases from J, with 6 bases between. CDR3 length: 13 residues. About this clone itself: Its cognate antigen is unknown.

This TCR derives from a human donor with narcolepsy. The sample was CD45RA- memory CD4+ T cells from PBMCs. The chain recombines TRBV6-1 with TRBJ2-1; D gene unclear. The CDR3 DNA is TGTGCCAGCAGTGAAGGTCTTCACAATGAGCAGTTCTTC. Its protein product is CASSEGLHNEQFF.